The clone carrying this T cell receptor (beta chain) has just one count. The germline CDR1 and CDR2 sequences are LNHDA and SQIVND (reference sequence). After removal of 6 bases from V and 4 bases from J, the junction contained 8 bases not matched to a gene. The CDR3 consists of 14 residues. This entry is derived from a study of blood T cell repertoires in COVID-19. The wider study: Whether acute or convalescent, the COVID-19 samples came from the United States, Italy and Spain. PBMCs, B-cell-depleted T cells, or T cells provided the cDNA or gDNA that made up the material.

In the authors' workflow: How many nucleated cells were present was estimated from reference gene primer amplification. Clones were read by immunoSEQ multiplex PCR, and TCRdb kept only the in-frame ones, dropping some. The V and J calls and clone size are taken from that table; D and trimming were inferred from the DNA. The data show 250,000 to 350,000 clones, approximately 90% seen once. Sample: peripheral blood. The chain couples TRBV19 to TRBJ2-5; 7 nucleotides agree with TRBD2. The source is a man aged 25-40 years with acute or convalescent COVID-19. Written as DNA, the CDR3 is TGTGCCAGTAGCGGGACTTCGGGAGGAGAGACCCAGTACTTC. Translation: CASSGTSGGETQYF.